Reported below is one T cell receptor (beta chain). The antigen is unknown. Germline CDR1 and CDR2: SEHNR and FQNEAQ (reference sequence). V shed 5 bases and J 5 bases; nucleotides not matched to a gene: 12. The CDR3 length is 17 residues. The sample is drawn from a study of shared clonotypes between healthy human individuals. Study results and limitations: A generally larger estimated richness was seen in naive subsets than in memory subsets.

Cells designated naive CD8 were CD45RO-negative and were positively selected for CCR7, with terminally differentiated effector memory CD45RA+ cells excluded. Sorted-subset replicate PCR reactions were performed with about 200 ng DNA, corresponding to 30,000 to 35,000 T cell genomes. Measured with immunoSEQ multiplex PCR; TCRdb has only the in-frame clones, and not every one. The sample holds 550,000 to 750,000 clones; around 95% are singletons and the top ten take roughly 0.1%. Sequencing input: naive CD8+ T cells sorted from blood. The chain uses TRBV7-9 and TRBJ2-2, with TRBD2 matching over 9 bases. The source is a woman in her 30s in good health. The chain's CDR3 is CASSLPPAGGPTGELFF. The CDR3 DNA follows: TGTGCCAGCAGCCTACCCCCTGCGGGAGGGCCGACCGGGGAGCTGTTTTTT.